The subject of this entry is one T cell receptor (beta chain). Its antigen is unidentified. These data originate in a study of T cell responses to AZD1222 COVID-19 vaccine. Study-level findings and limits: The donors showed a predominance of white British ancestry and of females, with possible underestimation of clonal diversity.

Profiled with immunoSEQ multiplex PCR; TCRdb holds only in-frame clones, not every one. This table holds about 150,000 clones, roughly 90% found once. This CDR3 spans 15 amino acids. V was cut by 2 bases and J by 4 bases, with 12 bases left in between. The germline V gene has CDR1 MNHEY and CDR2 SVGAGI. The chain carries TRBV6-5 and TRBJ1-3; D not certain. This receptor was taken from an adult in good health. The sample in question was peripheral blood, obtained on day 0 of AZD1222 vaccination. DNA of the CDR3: TGTGCCAGCAGTTACCCAGCAGAGAGAGGAAACACCATATATTTT. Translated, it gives CASSYPAERGNTIYF.